Below are 28 T cell receptor beta chains sequenced from a single sample in a study of T cell changes during pregnancy in multiple sclerosis. Repertoires were generated with immunoSEQ multiplex PCR, while TCRdb's copy carries only in-frame clones and drops some. Among tens of thousands of clones, 92% were seen once, and the ten largest hold more than 4%. Specimen: peripheral blood, collected in the first trimester of pregnancy. The receptors here all came from a female donor in good health, enrolled as a control in a pregnancy study.

The chain combines TRBV6-5 with TRBJ2-5, with D possibly being TRBD2 (6 bases). The CDR3 spans 13 residues. With 6 bases removed from V and 1 base from J, the gap between germline ends came to 9 bases. CDR1 and CDR2 (germline): MNHEY, SVGAGI. In nucleotides, the CDR3 is TGTGCCAGCAGGTCAGCGGGCCAAGAGACCCAGTACTTC. Protein: CASRSAGQETQYF.

This rearrangement joins TRBV28 to TRBJ2-7; D ambiguous. Germline values: CDR1 MDHEN, CDR2 SYDVKM. CDR3 size: 14 residues. The V gene lost 2 bases and the J gene lost 2 bases, with 10 bases spanning the gap. CDR3 coding DNA: TGTGCCAGCAGTTTAACTGGTCCCCCCTACGAGCAGTACTTC. Its translation is CASSLTGPPYEQYF.

The chain carries TRBV27 and TRBJ2-7, with D possibly being TRBD2 (6 bases). This CDR3 contains 14 residues. CDR1 and CDR2 from the germline V gene are MNHEY and SMNVEV (reference sequence). Trimming stripped 6 bases from V and 5 bases from J, with 17 bases between. Here the CDR3 DNA reads TGTGCCAGCAGAGGGACTTTCCCCCGGAACGAGCAGTACTTC. This sequence encodes CASRGTFPRNEQYF.

The chain has TRBV30 and TRBJ2-3; possible D gene TRBD1, 7 bases. The CDR3 runs 14 residues. Germline V gene data show CDR1 as GTSNPN and CDR2 as SVGIG (reference sequence). The V and J ends lost 7 bases and 4 bases respectively, with 18 bases between them. Written as DNA, the CDR3 is TGTGCCTACTCCCAGGGGGGACAAGCAGATACGCAGTATTTT. Translation gives CAYSQGGQADTQYF.

This sequence joins TRBV19 and TRBJ2-2; 7 positions agree with TRBD2. The J segment lost 3 bases and the V segment lost 1 base, leaving 8 bases of the junction unmatched. This CDR3 region has 17 residues. CDR1 is LNHDA, CDR2 SQIVND, per germline (reference sequence). The CDR3 nucleotides are TGTGCCAGTAGTATAGGGGGTGGGGGGGATCACACCGGGGAGCTGTTTTTT. Residues: CASSIGGGGDHTGELFF.

CDR3 sequence reads: CASMKGGWVEAFF. The CDR3 DNA is TGTGCCAGTATGAAAGGGGGCTGGGTTGAAGCTTTCTTT. The chain joins TRBV19 to TRBJ1-1; 7 positions agree with TRBD1. CDR1 and CDR2 from the germline V gene are LNHDA and SQIVND (reference sequence). The CDR3 is 13 residues long. V lost 7 bases and J lost 7; bases outside the gene matches: 9.

The chain combines TRBV2 with TRBJ2-7, with 14 nucleotides matching TRBD2. Germline CDR1 reads SNHLY; CDR2 reads FYNNEI. V lost 6 bases, J lost 3 bases, and 10 bases stayed unmatched. The CDR3 runs to 17 residues. The chain's CDR3 is CASRPGTSGSRRYEQYF. Written as DNA, the CDR3 is TGTGCCAGCAGACCCGGGACTAGCGGGAGTCGTCGCTACGAGCAGTACTTC.

The V gene is TRBV6-5, the J gene TRBJ2-1, with D maybe TRBD2 (5 bases). Trimming cost V 0 bases and J 10 bases, with 16 bases left between them. This CDR3 has 15 residues. Germline assignment: CDR1 MNHEY and CDR2 SVGAGI. The CDR3 bases are TGTGCCAGCAGTTACTCGAGAGGAGCTAGCCGAGAGCAGTTCTTC. Its translation is CASSYSRGASREQFF.

The V and J genes are TRBV2 and TRBJ1-1, with D perhaps TRBD1 (5 bases). Germline CDR1 and CDR2: SNHLY and FYNNEI. The CDR3 loop spans 13 amino acids. The V and J ends lost 7 bases and 7 bases respectively, with 16 bases between them. CDR3 protein: CASIQGKTSEAFF. In DNA form, the CDR3 reads TGTGCCAGCATTCAGGGAAAAACAAGTGAAGCTTTCTTT.

The chain joins TRBV6-6 to TRBJ1-4; TRBD1 aligns across 8 bases. This CDR3 has 10 residues. CDR1 and CDR2 (germline): MNHNY, SVGAGI (reference sequence). J lost 16 bases, V lost 5 bases, and 3 bases had no gene match. The CDR3 DNA follows: TGTGCCAGCAGTGGGACAGGAGCGTTTTTT. Translating it yields CASSGTGAFF.

This clone was recorded once. V gene TRBV29-1 combines with J gene TRBJ1-2; 11 bases line up with TRBD1. CDR3 length: 15 residues. Germline assignment: CDR1 SQVTM and CDR2 ANQGSEA. V shed 7 bases and J 6 bases; nucleotides not matched to a gene: 13. The CDR3 nucleotides are TGCAGCGCCAGCGGGACAGGGGGAGGTTGGCATGGCTACACCTTC. Translating gives CSASGTGGGWHGYTF.

The chain is built from TRBV6-1 and TRBJ2-7; TRBD1 agrees at 8 bases. The CDR3 has 11 residues. Germline trimming cut 9 bases from V and 9 bases from J; bases unmatched to any gene: 7. Looked up from germline, CDR1 is MNHNS and CDR2 is SASEGT. In DNA, the CDR3 is TGTGCCAGTTCTAACCAGGGGGCGCAGTACTTC. It yields the protein CASSNQGAQYF.

The chain recombines TRBV11-2 with TRBJ2-5; tentative D call: TRBD1 (5 bases). Per the germline V gene, CDR1 is SGHAT and CDR2 is FQNNGV. V gave up 3 bases and J gave up 2 bases, with 19 bases separating them. This CDR3 spans 17 amino acids. The CDR3 reads CASSFGGQVIKQETQYF. CDR3 bases: TGTGCCAGCAGCTTCGGCGGACAAGTGATAAAACAAGAGACCCAGTACTTC.

This clone has just one count. This sequence joins TRBV2 and TRBJ2-5, with TRBD2 identical over 8 bases. The CDR3 has 14 residues. The V and J ends lost 1 base and 3 bases, in that order; junction bases with no gene match: 1. Germline assignment: CDR1 SNHLY and CDR2 FYNNEI. The CDR3 DNA reads TGTGCCAGCAGTGAAGTACTAGCGGAAGAGACCCAGTACTTC. It is translated as CASSEVLAEETQYF.

The chain has TRBV5-1 and TRBJ1-4, with D hard to call. Trimming removed 5 bases from V and 5 bases from J, with 16 bases in between. Germline V gene sequence: CDR1 SGHRS, CDR2 YFSETQ. CDR3 length: 15 residues. CDR3 DNA sequence: TGCGCCAGCAGGCCCCGTGGAGCCGGCAATGAAAAACTGTTTTTT. It translates to CASRPRGAGNEKLFF.

V is TRBV7-2 and J is TRBJ1-2, with D possibly TRBD1 on 5 matching bases. Between the trimmed V and J ends, which lost 6 bases and 4 bases, there was a span of 15 bases. The germline V gene has CDR1 SGHTA and CDR2 FQGNSA. CDR3 length equals 14 residues. CDR3 region: CASSSFGGTYGYTF. CDR3 DNA: TGTGCCAGCAGTTCTTTCGGGGGGACCTATGGCTACACCTTC. The whole variable domain, remainder taken from reference TRBV7-2 and TRBJ1-2, is GAGVSQSPSNKVTEKGKDVELRCDPISGHTALYWYRQSLGQGLEFLIYFQGNSAPDKSGLPSDRFSAERTGGSVSTLTIQRTQQEDSAVYLCASSSFGGTYGYTFGSGTRLTVV.

The V gene is TRBV6-5, the J gene TRBJ2-1, with no clear D. V gave up 2 bases and J gave up 7 bases, with 15 bases separating them. Germline CDR1 MNHEY, CDR2 SVGAGI. The CDR3 totals 15 residues. The CDR3 nucleotides are TGTGCCAGCAGTTACGGCCCCGCTGGGCGTAATGAGCAGTTCTTC. Translating gives CASSYGPAGRNEQFF.

The chain couples TRBV21-1 to TRBJ1-2. TRBV21-1 is a pseudogene. This CDR3 is built from 17 residues. CDR3 coding DNA: TGTGCCAGCAGCAAAGAAGGGGCTAGGAGGGCTAACTATGGCTACACCTTC. It codes for CASSKEGARRANYGYTF.

This rearrangement joins TRBV19 to TRBJ1-6, with 10 positions matching TRBD1. In germline, CDR1 is LNHDA, CDR2 SQIVND (reference sequence). The ends lost 6 bases at V and 8 bases at J; junction bases unmatched: 4. There are 14 residues in the CDR3. The CDR3 protein is CASRFGTGDSPLHF. The CDR3 region has the DNA TGTGCCAGTAGATTCGGGACAGGGGATTCACCCCTCCACTTT.

The CDR3 coding sequence is TGCGCCAGCAGCCAGGGGGCAGGGAGGGAACTGTTTTTT. Translating gives CASSQGAGRELFF. The rearrangement joins TRBV4-3 to TRBJ1-4; a possible D gene is TRBD1 (6 bases). Trimming stripped 3 bases from V and 12 bases from J, with 14 bases between. Germline lookup yields CDR1 LGHNA and CDR2 YSLEER. The CDR3 is 13 amino acids.

This sequence joins TRBV2 and TRBJ2-3, with D possibly being TRBD1 (5 bases). Germline assignment: CDR1 SNHLY and CDR2 FYNNEI. Trimming removed 6 bases at V and 3 bases at J, with 16 bases between. The CDR3 sequence is 15 residues long. The CDR3 DNA follows: TGTGCCAGCAGGGTTCAGGGTAGTCGGACAGATACGCAGTATTTT. It codes for CASRVQGSRTDTQYF.

The chain couples TRBV21-1 to TRBJ2-1; TRBD2 is the table's D call and was not checked against the DNA. TRBV21-1 is a documented pseudogene. The CDR3 sequence is 17 residues long. CDR3 protein: CASSKAIPSGGNNEQFF. The CDR3 region has the DNA TGTGCCAGCAGCAAAGCAATTCCTAGCGGGGGCAACAATGAGCAGTTCTTC.

The chain couples TRBV29-1 to TRBJ1-3; D not certain. V dropped 7 bases and J dropped 0 bases, with 7 bases sitting between them. Germline lookup yields CDR1 SQVTM and CDR2 ANQGSEA. This CDR3 comprises 12 residues. CDR3 coding DNA: TGCAGCGCTAGATTCTCTGGAAACACCATATATTTT. The encoded protein is CSARFSGNTIYF.

The rearrangement joins TRBV5-6 to TRBJ1-2; TRBD1 matches at 7 bases. Germline CDR1 reads SGHDT; CDR2 reads YYEEEE. The trim removed 5 bases at V and 7 bases at J, leaving 2 bases unmatched. This CDR3 contains 11 residues. DNA for the CDR3: TGTGCCAGCAGACAGGGGCCTGGCTACACCTTC. Its protein is CASRQGPGYTF.

The V and J genes are TRBV18 and TRBJ2-1, with 8 nucleotides matching TRBD2. The CDR3 spans 17 residues. Trimming at V came to 4 bases and at J to 3 bases, leaving 11 bases not matched to a gene. Germline CDR1 KGHSH, CDR2 LQKENI. In DNA form, the CDR3 reads TGTGCCAGCTCACGGGCGGGAGGAACTCTAAACTACAATGAGCAGTTCTTC. Amino acid sequence: CASSRAGGTLNYNEQFF.

The chain is built from TRBV10-2 and TRBJ2-3, with D hard to call. The CDR3 consists of 13 residues. Germline CDR1 WSHSY, CDR2 SAAADI. The V end was cut by 4 bases, the J end by 4 bases, with 9 bases between. In nucleotides, the CDR3 is TGCGCCAGCAGTGTTAGCCTTGCAGATACGCAGTATTTT. Its translation is CASSVSLADTQYF.

The chain recombines TRBV4-2 with TRBJ2-6, with 9 bases aligning to TRBD2. The CDR3 loop spans 19 amino acids. Germline trimming cut 0 bases from V and 0 bases from J; bases unmatched to any gene: 6. The V gene's germline CDR1 is LGHNA and CDR2 YNFKEQ. The CDR3 sequence is CASSQDLPSGDSGANVLTF. CDR3 nucleotides: TGTGCCAGCAGCCAAGATCTTCCTAGCGGGGACTCTGGGGCCAACGTCCTGACTTTC.

This clone was recorded once. The chain employs TRBV5-8 and TRBJ2-2, with a possible D match to TRBD1 (6 bases). The CDR3 loop spans 15 amino acids. Trimming stripped 0 bases from V and 4 bases from J, with 10 bases between. CDR1 is SGHTS, CDR2 YDEGEE, per germline. The CDR3: CASSLGGPRTGELFF. CDR3 DNA sequence: TGTGCCAGCAGCTTGGGGGGGCCGCGCACCGGGGAGCTGTTTTTT. Supplemented by reference TRBV5-8 and TRBJ2-2, the full variable domain reads EAGVTQSPTHLIKTRGQQATLRCSPISGHTSVYWYQQALGLGLQFLLWYDEGEERNRGNFPPRFSGRQFPNYSSELNVNALELEDSALYLCASSLGGPRTGELFFGEGSRLTVL.